This T cell receptor (beta chain) was found in a study of T cell responses to AZD1222 COVID-19 vaccine. Only a few counts were recorded for this clone. What it recognizes is unknown. Study results and caveats: Only after the peak T cell response were repertoires sampled. Seropositivity was recorded at baseline in only 6 or 7 AZD1222 recipients.

CDR1 MNHEY and CDR2 SVGAGI come from the germline V gene. The CDR3 is 16 residues long. V lost 0 bases to trimming and J lost 0 bases, with 8 bases between them. Using immunoSEQ multiplex PCR, the repertoire was profiled, and TCRdb retains in-frame clones only, with some absent. The top ten hold 9% to 10% of the sample, which has approximately 70,000 clones, approximately 90% seen once. The TCR sequence derives from an adult who received the MenACWY meningococcal vaccine as a control. V gene TRBV6-5 combines with J gene TRBJ2-2; D call uncertain. The specimen comprised peripheral blood, sampled 28 days after the second dose of the MenACWY control vaccine. The CDR3 loop reads CASSYSFHPNTGELFF. CDR3 coding DNA: TGTGCCAGCAGTTACTCTTTTCACCCGAACACCGGGGAGCTGTTTTTT.